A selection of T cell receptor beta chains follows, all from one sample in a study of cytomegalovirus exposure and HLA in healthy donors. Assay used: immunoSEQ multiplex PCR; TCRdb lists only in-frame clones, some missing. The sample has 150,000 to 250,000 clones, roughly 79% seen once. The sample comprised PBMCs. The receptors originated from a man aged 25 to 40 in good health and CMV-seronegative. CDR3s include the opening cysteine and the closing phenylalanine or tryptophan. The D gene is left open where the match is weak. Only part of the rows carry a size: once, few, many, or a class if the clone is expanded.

TGCGCCAGCAGTCCCCTCTGGACTAGCGGGGTCTTAGAGCAGTACTTC | CASSPLWTSGVLEQYF | TRBD2 | TRBJ2-7 | - | TRBV10-2
TGTGCCAGCAGTGAAGACCCCGGGGGAGATTACGAGCAGTACTTC | CASSEDPGGDYEQYF | - | TRBJ2-7 | - | TRBV25-1
TGTGCCAGCAGTCTCCCCGGTGAAAAACTGTTTTTT | CASSLPGEKLFF | - | TRBJ1-4 | - | TRBV27
TGCGCCAGCAGCCCGAGACAGCACGAGCAGTACTTC | CASSPRQHEQYF | - | TRBJ2-7 | once | TRBV4-1
TGTGCCAGCAGCCCGGACAGATTGAACACTGAAGCTTTCTTT | CASSPDRLNTEAFF | - | TRBJ1-1 | - | TRBV7-9
TGCGCCAGCAGCTCCGGGGACACCGGCTCCTACGAGCAGTACTTC | CASSSGDTGSYEQYF | - | TRBJ2-7 | - | TRBV5-1
TGCGCCAGCAGCGCCGAGGGCCTCAGATACGAGCAGTACTTC | CASSAEGLRYEQYF | - | TRBJ2-7 | - | TRBV4-1
TGTGCCAGCAGCTTATCATCAGGGCGGATGGCAGATACGCAGTATTTT | CASSLSSGRMADTQYF | - | TRBJ2-3 | - | TRBV7-3
TGTGCCAGCAGTGAAGGGCGGGGAAGTTTGGACGAGCAGTACTTC | CASSEGRGSLDEQYF | - | TRBJ2-7 | - | TRBV6-1
TGTGCCAGTGGGCCGCAGGGTTTGAACACTGAAGCTTTCTTT | CASGPQGLNTEAFF | - | TRBJ1-1 | - | TRBV19
TGTGCCAGTAGTCCGTCCGCGCGATTTTATGGCTACACCTTC | CASSPSARFYGYTF | - | TRBJ1-2 | - | TRBV19
TGTGCCAGCTCAACAGAAACCGGGGAGCTGTTTTTT | CASSTETGELFF | - | TRBJ2-2 | - | TRBV18
TGTGCCAGCAGCCAAGAGGGGACAGGGCCGAGCTCTGGAAACACCATATATTTT | CASSQEGTGPSSGNTIYF | TRBD1 | TRBJ1-3 | - | TRBV4-2
TGCGCCAGCAGCTTTCGAACGGGAGGCACCGGGGAGCTGTTTTTT | CASSFRTGGTGELFF | TRBD2 | TRBJ2-2 | - | TRBV5-1
TGTGCCAGTAGTAACGCCATGACCAGGAGGGCTGGAAACACCATATATTTT | CASSNAMTRRAGNTIYF | - | TRBJ1-3 | - | TRBV19
TGTGCCAGCAGCCAACTCGCTCCGGGTGATCAGCCCCAGCATTTT | CASSQLAPGDQPQHF | - | TRBJ1-5 | once | TRBV4-2
TGTGCCAGCAGAGGAGGACAGCTAGCCAAAAACATTCAGTACTTC | CASRGGQLAKNIQYF | - | TRBJ2-4 | once | TRBV2
TGTGCCAGCAGCCTACTAGCGGGATCCTACAATGAGCAGTTCTTC | CASSLLAGSYNEQFF | TRBD2 | TRBJ2-1 | - | TRBV7-3
TGTGCCAGCAGCTCGAGCGGGGGTCGGGGCGGATACAATGAGCAGTTCTTC | CASSSSGGRGGYNEQFF | TRBD2 | TRBJ2-1 | - | TRBV7-3
TGCGCCAGCAGCCAAGACCCCCTTGGACAGGGGAGCGGAAACACCATATATTTT | CASSQDPLGQGSGNTIYF | TRBD1 | TRBJ1-3 | - | TRBV4-1
TGTGCCACCAGCAGACTGAGCGGGAATCAAGAGACCCAGTACTTC | CATSRLSGNQETQYF | TRBD2 | TRBJ2-5 | - | TRBV15
TGTGCCAGCAGCATACGACAGGTGGGCGAGCAGTACTTC | CASSIRQVGEQYF | - | TRBJ2-7 | - | TRBV9
TGTGCCAGCAGCGGAGGGACTAGCGGGAGGATCGGCACAGATACGCAGTATTTT | CASSGGTSGRIGTDTQYF | TRBD2 | TRBJ2-3 | - | TRBV5-4
TGTGCCAGCAGCCCGGTACGGGGATCGGGGGGGCAGTTCTTC | CASSPVRGSGGQFF | TRBD2 | TRBJ2-1 | - | TRBV5-6
TGTGCCAGCACCATGGGACATAGCTCCTACAATGAGCAGTTCTTC | CASTMGHSSYNEQFF | - | TRBJ2-1 | once | TRBV7-3
TGTGCCATCAGTGAGTCGGGGGTTAGCGGGATGAACACCGGGGAGCTGTTTTTT | CAISESGVSGMNTGELFF | TRBD2 | TRBJ2-2 | - | TRBV10-3
TGCGCCAGCAGCTCTGGCAGGGTCGGGGAGCTGTTTTTT | CASSSGRVGELFF | - | TRBJ2-2 | - | TRBV5-1
TGCGCCATACCGAACCGGGACAGGGCCTACGAGCAGTACTTC | CAIPNRDRAYEQYF | TRBD1 | TRBJ2-7 | - | TRBV5-1
TGTGCCAGCAGTAGTTTAGTACAGGGTGAACGCCAGCCCCAGCATTTT | CASSSLVQGERQPQHF | - | TRBJ1-5 | - | TRBV28
TGTGCCAGCAGTGAGAGACAGGAGTACAATGAGCAGTTCTTC | CASSERQEYNEQFF | - | TRBJ2-1 | few | TRBV6-4
TGTGCCAGCAGCAGACAGGGGGCCCTTAACACTGAAGCTTTCTTT | CASSRQGALNTEAFF | TRBD1 | TRBJ1-1 | - | TRBV5-4
TGTGCCAGCAGCCACCTAGCGGGAGGGGAGAATGAGCAGTTCTTC | CASSHLAGGENEQFF | TRBD2 | TRBJ2-1 | - | TRBV5-4
TGTGCCAGCAGTTTATCAATCGCAGGCCTTAGCAATCAGCCCCAGCATTTT | CASSLSIAGLSNQPQHF | - | TRBJ1-5 | - | TRBV27
TGTGCCAGCAGCCAATTTTCCGGGACAGCCCAAGAGACCCAGTACTTC | CASSQFSGTAQETQYF | TRBD1 | TRBJ2-5 | - | TRBV7-9
TGTGCCAGCAGTTTAGGAAGAGGCCGAGGGGGCGCGGATCAGCCCCAGCATTTT | CASSLGRGRGGADQPQHF | TRBD1 | TRBJ1-5 | - | TRBV28
TGTGCCAGCAGGCGGGACGGAAACACTGAAGCTTTCTTT | CASRRDGNTEAFF | - | TRBJ1-1 | - | TRBV2
TGTGCCAGCAGCCGCGAGGGAAACACCATATATTTT | CASSREGNTIYF | - | TRBJ1-3 | - | TRBV5-4